These 5 T cell receptor beta chains were all obtained from the same sample, sequenced in a study of T cell responses to AZD1222 COVID-19 vaccine. Here immunoSEQ multiplex PCR was the method, and the copy in TCRdb shows in-frame clones only, minus some. The table has 200,000 or so clones, roughly 93% seen once. The sample consisted of peripheral blood, taken on day 0 of AZD1222 vaccination. The receptors stem from an adult in good health.

In the case of this clone: The junction differs from germline at one of its ends, possibly a read error. The chain has TRBV7-7 and TRBJ2-1, with D perhaps TRBD2 (7 bases). CDR1 is SSHAT and CDR2 is FNYEAQ in the germline V gene (reference sequence). The CDR3 has 16 residues. DNA of the CDR3: TGTGCTAGCAGCTTGCGGGCGGGGGCCTCGGGGAATGAGCAGTTCTTC. Protein sequence: CASSLRAGASGNEQFF.

This clone was seen just once. V is TRBV7-3 and J is TRBJ2-1; the match to TRBD2 covers 11 bases. The CDR3 is 16 residues long. Germline trimming cut 5 bases from V and 2 bases from J; bases unmatched to any gene: 5. Germline V lookup: CDR1 SGHTA, CDR2 FQGTGA. CDR3 region: CASSPGTSGAYNEQFF. The CDR3 nucleotides read TGTGCCAGCAGCCCCGGGACTAGCGGAGCCTACAATGAGCAGTTCTTC.

The chain recombines TRBV12-2 with TRBJ1-4; the table calls TRBD1, which could not be checked here. TRBV12-2 is labeled a pseudogene. This CDR3 has 15 amino acids. In DNA, the CDR3 is TGTGCAAGTCGCTTCCGCAGGTGCTCTAATGAAAAACTGTTTTTT. As protein: CASRFRRCSNEKLFF.

This chain connects TRBV3-1 (or the pseudogene TRBV3-2) to TRBJ1-1; no firm D call. From germline, CDR1 is LGHDT and CDR2 YNNKEL (reference sequence). This CDR3 spans 16 amino acids. The V end was cut by 4 bases, the J end by 4 bases, with 19 bases between. The chain's CDR3 is CASSPLMGALGTEAFF. For the CDR3, the DNA is TGTGCCAGCAGCCCGTTGATGGGCGCCTTGGGCACTGAAGCTTTCTTT.

The rearrangement links TRBV11-2 to TRBJ1-2; D may be TRBD1 (6 bases). Per germline, CDR1 SGHAT and CDR2 FQNNGV. The CDR3 has 14 residues. V was pared by 0 bases and J by 8 bases, with 13 bases between. This CDR3 reads CASSLEARGYGYTF. As DNA, the CDR3 is TGTGCCAGCAGCTTAGAAGCCAGGGGATACGGCTACACCTTC.